The T cell receptor (beta chain) under discussion was sequenced for a study of T cell responses to AZD1222 COVID-19 vaccine. Study-level points and caveats: Seropositive at baseline were only a handful of AZD1222 recipients. An increase in Spike-specific TCR breadth and depth was observed after two AZD1222 doses.

Profiling relied on immunoSEQ multiplex PCR, and the TCRdb table lists in-frame clones only, not all of them. Among some 190,000 clones listed, less than 95% were seen once. As regards this clone: Its antigen remains unidentified.

This CDR3 has 15 amino acids. V was pared by 5 bases and J by 0 bases, with 13 bases between. The germline gives CDR1 MNHEY, CDR2 SVGAGI. This receptor was identified in an adult who received the MenACWY meningococcal vaccine as a control. The V and J genes are TRBV6-5 and TRBJ1-1; D not resolved. The sequencing used peripheral blood, collected 28 days after the second dose of the MenACWY control vaccine. The CDR3 region is CASSPIDNVNTEAFF. The DNA of the CDR3 is TGTGCCAGCAGTCCAATCGACAACGTGAACACTGAAGCTTTCTTT.